Listed below are T cell receptor beta chains from one sample, sequenced in a study of T cells in localized non-small cell lung cancer. Using immunoSEQ multiplex PCR, the repertoire was profiled, and TCRdb retains in-frame clones only, with some absent. The sample lists 20,000 to 25,000 clones, roughly 90% occurring once. The sequences come from PBMCs, collected before any cancer treatment. These TCRs come from a man aged 35-75 years with stage II lung adenocarcinoma. CDR3s include the opening cysteine and the closing phenylalanine or tryptophan. The D gene is left open where the match is weak. Part of the rows lack a size; the others show once, few, many or a class for expanded clones.

TRBJ2-3 | NA | TRBV27 | TRBD2 | TGTGCCAGCAGTCCTCCGGGACTAGCGGGGTTTGAGAGGGCAGATACGCAGTATTTT | CASSPPGLAGFERADTQYF
TRBJ1-1 | once | TRBV5-8 | NA | TGTGCCAGCAGCCCCCCGGGGGGCTGGGGCACTGAAGCTTTCTTT | CASSPPGGWGTEAFF
TRBJ2-2 | NA | TRBV7-2 | NA | TGTGCCAGCAGGCTGATGGGTGGGGAGCTGTTTTTT | CASRLMGGELFF
TRBJ1-1 | NA | TRBV29-1 | TRBD1 | TGCAGCGTTGAAGAGACCGGGACAGGGGAGAAGGCTTTCTTT | CSVEETGTGEKAFF
TRBJ2-2 | NA | TRBV2 | TRBD1 | TGTGCCAGCAGGGACAGGGTCGGCACCGGGGAGCTGTTTTTT | CASRDRVGTGELFF
TRBJ1-6 | NA | TRBV6-6 | NA | TGTGCCAGCAACACAGGGTCGGTCAATTCACCCCTCCACTTT | CASNTGSVNSPLHF
TRBJ2-1 | NA | TRBV5-6 | NA | TGTGCCAGCAGCTTGCCAGACGTCACCTACAATGAGCAGTTCTTC | CASSLPDVTYNEQFF
TRBJ2-3 | NA | TRBV6-5 | NA | TGTGCCAGCAAACGCGGGGACACAGATACGCAGTATTTT | CASKRGDTDTQYF
TRBJ2-7 | NA | TRBV7-9 | TRBD2 | TGTGCCAGCAGAGGTACAGCGGGGGGCGGTTCCTACGAGCAGTACTTC | CASRGTAGGGSYEQYF
TRBJ1-3 | NA | TRBV5-5 | TRBD1 | TGTGCCAGCAGCCTCACACCGGGACAGGTCATCTCTGGAAACACCATATATTTT | CASSLTPGQVISGNTIYF
TRBJ1-2 | NA | TRBV7-2 | TRBD1 | TGTGCCAGCAGCTCGGACAGGGGTGGTGGCTACACCTTC | CASSSDRGGGYTF
TRBJ2-3 | once | TRBV2 | NA | TGTGCCAGCAGTGAAGCGCCCCGGGGTGTGGATACGCAGTATTTT | CASSEAPRGVDTQYF
TRBJ1-1 | NA | TRBV18 | TRBD1 | TGTGCCAGCTCACCATCCGGGACAGCTATGAACACTGAAGCTTTCTTT | CASSPSGTAMNTEAFF
TRBJ2-7 | NA | TRBV14 | TRBD1 | TGTGCCAGCAGCCCCGGGACAGGGAGCTACGAGCAGTACTTC | CASSPGTGSYEQYF
TRBJ2-2 | NA | TRBV9 | NA | TGTGCCAGCAGCGTAGCGGGCACCGGGGAGCTGTTTTTT | CASSVAGTGELFF
TRBJ2-5 | NA | TRBV7-3 | NA | TGTGCCCCCCCCGGGGGAGGCCAAGAGACCCAGTACTTC | CAPPGGGQETQYF
TRBJ1-4 | once | TRBV28 | NA | TGTGCCAGCTCCCCTGCGGGTGGCTTGAATGAAAAACTGTTTTTT | CASSPAGGLNEKLFF
TRBJ2-7 | NA | TRBV7-9 | NA | TGTGCCAGCAGCTTTACAGGGTCGCGGGGCGAGCAGTACTTC | CASSFTGSRGEQYF
TRBJ1-6 | once | TRBV15 | NA | TGTGCCACCAGCAGAGAGGCAGGGAAGAATTCACCCCTCCACTTT | CATSREAGKNSPLHF
TRBJ2-7 | NA | TRBV6-5 | TRBD1 | TGTGCCAGCAGACCCACCGGGACAGGGGCTCGCGAGCAGTACTTC | CASRPTGTGAREQYF
TRBJ2-5 | NA | TRBV30 | NA | TGTGCCTCCAGCACCAACGAGCGGGCGTTAGAGACCCAGTACTTC | CASSTNERALETQYF
TRBJ2-1 | NA | TRBV28 | NA | TGTGCCAGCCCCGGGCTGAATCTTTCCCCTAGATTCAATGAGCAGTTCTTC | CASPGLNLSPRFNEQFF
TRBJ2-7 | NA | TRBV6-5 | NA | TGTGCCAGCAGTGACTTAGCGGCCGGCGCCTACGAGCAGTACTTC | CASSDLAAGAYEQYF
TRBJ1-2 | NA | TRBV2 | NA | TGTGCCAGCAGTGGAGGAGTATATGGCTACACCTTC | CASSGGVYGYTF
TRBJ2-7 | NA | TRBV11-2 | TRBD2 | TGTGCCAGCAGCTTAATAGGATGGACTAGCGAGCAGTACTTC | CASSLIGWTSEQYF
TRBJ2-6 | once | TRBV19 | TRBD1 | TGTGCCAGTAGTGGGACAGGGGGCTCTGGGGCCAACGTCCTGACTTTC | CASSGTGGSGANVLTF
TRBJ2-2 | once | TRBV9 | TRBD2 | TGTGCCAGCAAAGGGACTACTAACACCGGGGAGCTGTTTTTT | CASKGTTNTGELFF
TRBJ1-2 | few | TRBV6-6 | TRBD1 | TGTGCCAGCAGTGGGACAGGGAACTATGGCTACACCTTC | CASSGTGNYGYTF
TRBJ2-7 | NA | TRBV7-2 | TRBD1 | TGTGCCAGCAGCCCCACAGCCGGACAGGGCTACGAGCAGTACTTC | CASSPTAGQGYEQYF
TRBJ2-7 | once | TRBV13 | TRBD2 | TGTGCCAGCAGCCCCCCCGGACTAGCGGGATCTTACGAGCAGTACTTC | CASSPPGLAGSYEQYF
TRBJ2-3 | NA | TRBV4-1 | TRBD2 | TGCGCCAGCAGGAACCCGGGACTAGCGGAGACAGATACGCAGTATTTT | CASRNPGLAETDTQYF
TRBJ1-3 | NA | TRBV7-9 | NA | TGTGCCAGCAGCTTACCCGGGGGGCTATCTGGAAACACCATATATTTT | CASSLPGGLSGNTIYF
TRBJ2-1 | once | TRBV5-5 | NA | TGTGCCAGCAGCTTCCAGACAAGCTCCTACAATGAGCAGTTCTTC | CASSFQTSSYNEQFF
TRBJ2-7 | NA | TRBV6-1 | NA | TGTGCCAGCAGTCACAGCTACTCCTACGGGCAGTACTTC | CASSHSYSYGQYF
TRBJ2-5 | NA | TRBV19 | TRBD2 | TGTGCCAGTAGTATAGACCCGGGACTAGCGGGCAGGGGGGAGACCCAGTACTTC | CASSIDPGLAGRGETQYF
TRBJ1-2 | NA | TRBV4-3 | TRBD1 | TGCGCCAGCAGCCAAGACAGGGGGTCCTATGGCTACACCTTC | CASSQDRGSYGYTF
TRBJ2-2 | NA | TRBV30 | NA | TGTGCCTGGAGTGTGAACACCGGGGAGCTGTTTTTT | CAWSVNTGELFF